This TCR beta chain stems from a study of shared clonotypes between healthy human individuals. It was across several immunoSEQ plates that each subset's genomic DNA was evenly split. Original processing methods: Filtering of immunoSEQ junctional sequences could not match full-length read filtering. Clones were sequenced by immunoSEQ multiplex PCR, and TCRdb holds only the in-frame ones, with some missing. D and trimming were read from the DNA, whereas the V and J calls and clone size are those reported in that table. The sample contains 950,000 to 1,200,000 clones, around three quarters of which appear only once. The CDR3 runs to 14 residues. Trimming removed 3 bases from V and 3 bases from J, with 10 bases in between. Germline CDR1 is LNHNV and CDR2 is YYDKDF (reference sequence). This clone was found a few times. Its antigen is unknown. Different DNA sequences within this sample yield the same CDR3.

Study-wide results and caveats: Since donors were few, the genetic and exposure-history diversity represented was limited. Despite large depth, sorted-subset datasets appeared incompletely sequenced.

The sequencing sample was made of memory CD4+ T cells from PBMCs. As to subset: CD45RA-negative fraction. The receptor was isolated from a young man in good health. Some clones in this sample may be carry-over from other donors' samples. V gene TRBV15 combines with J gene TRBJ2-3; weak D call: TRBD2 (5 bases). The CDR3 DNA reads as TGTGCCACCAGCAGGGGGAGTCCGACAGATACGCAGTATTTT. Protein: CATSRGSPTDTQYF. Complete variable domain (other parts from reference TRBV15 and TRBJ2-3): DAMVIQNPRYQVTQFGKPVTLSCSQTLNHNVMYWYQQKSSQAPKLLFHYYDKDFNNEADTPDNFQSRRPNTSFCFLDIRSPGLGDTAMYLCATSRGSPTDTQYFGPGTRLTVL.